A selection of T cell receptor beta chains follows, all from one sample in a study of blood T cell repertoires in COVID-19. The repertoire was sequenced with immunoSEQ multiplex PCR; TCRdb's copy has only in-frame clones and lacks some. This repertoire shows 45,000 to 50,000 clones, 70% to 90% found once; its top ten account for under 40%. The sequenced sample was peripheral blood. These TCRs come from a woman at least 80 years old with COVID-19, enrolled during active disease. The CDR3 runs from the conserved cysteine through the conserved F or W. Fields, in order: V gene, CDR3 protein.

V gene: TRBV9
CDR3 protein: CASSVLPTGNSANYGYTF

V gene: TRBV19
CDR3 protein: CASSDSANEKLFF

V gene: TRBV5-5
CDR3 protein: CASSAGVGTGELFF

V gene: TRBV7-2
CDR3 protein: CASSFGGEKLFF

V gene: TRBV5-1
CDR3 protein: CASSRTANYEQYF

V gene: TRBV7-9
CDR3 protein: CASNSGASTDTQYF

V gene: TRBV5-8
CDR3 protein: CASSRAGGQQYF

V gene: TRBV4-1
CDR3 protein: CASSQDWGTAETQYF

V gene: TRBV7-9
CDR3 protein: CASSLETGYNQPQHF

V gene: TRBV4-1
CDR3 protein: CASSQFGTGRNTIYF

V gene: TRBV24-1
CDR3 protein: CATSDSGAGGRNEQFF

V gene: TRBV6-2/TRBV6-3
CDR3 protein: CASSYSGHRGNQPQHF

V gene: TRBV9
CDR3 protein: CASSPLAGTGELFF

V gene: TRBV24-1
CDR3 protein: CATSDSGQGSTDTQYF

V gene: TRBV18
CDR3 protein: CASSPDRNQPQHF

V gene: TRBV6-5
CDR3 protein: CASSHQAGDEQFF

V gene: TRBV13
CDR3 protein: CASSLRGQPYEQYF

V gene: TRBV7-3
CDR3 protein: CASSQQGAGSTEAFF

V gene: TRBV2
CDR3 protein: CASRAPGDLNEKLFF

V gene: TRBV5-1
CDR3 protein: CASSRGLITDTQYF

V gene: TRBV7-2
CDR3 protein: CASSQGIGTEAFF

V gene: TRBV14
CDR3 protein: CASSRRLETQYF

V gene: TRBV25-1
CDR3 protein: CASSELGRRSTDTQYF

V gene: TRBV5-1
CDR3 protein: CASSWGGTGASNQPQHF

V gene: TRBV5-6
CDR3 protein: CASSFKGRTGRSPLHF

V gene: TRBV6-5
CDR3 protein: CASRGQGEAFF

V gene: TRBV7-8
CDR3 protein: CASSVYRGEANTEAFF

V gene: TRBV6-2/TRBV6-3
CDR3 protein: CASSYEAYEKLFF

V gene: TRBV7-2
CDR3 protein: CASSANRVGEQYF